This T cell receptor (beta chain) was found in a study of CD8 T cells in ankylosing spondylitis. Broader study findings: A TCR beta motif of several highly homologous variants seemed to mark ankylosing spondylitis blood. Reactive arthritis synovial fluid and blood previously showed some of these motif variants.

The CDR3 is 15 amino acids. V was shortened by 4 bases and J by 1 base, with 12 bases between the two germline ends. Germline V gene data show CDR1 as LGHDT and CDR2 as YNNKEL (reference sequence). TCRdb re-called the 5' RACE reads through MiXCR, storing one row per CDR3 protein. The sample shows 400,000 to 450,000 distinct CDR3 sequences, approximately 17% of them seen only once. Notes on this clonotype: Its antigen is undetermined.

Material for sequencing was blood, either unsorted or a sorted T cell fraction (not recorded which). The receptor comes from a male donor with ankylosing spondylitis. The chain joins TRBV3-1 to TRBJ2-3; D could derive from TRBD1 or TRBD2 (5 bases each). CDR3 residues: CASSPPGLGTDTQYF. The CDR3 DNA sequence: TGTGCCAGCAGCCCTCCGGGGCTGGGCACAGATACGCAGTATTTT.